This is a list of T cell receptor beta chains from one sample in a study of cytomegalovirus exposure and HLA in healthy donors. This table comes from immunoSEQ multiplex PCR, and its TCRdb copy is limited to in-frame clones, with some not included. The repertoire includes 110,000 to 150,000 clones, approximately 80% of them detected once, and 3% to 5% sits in the top ten. Material: PBMCs. These receptors all stem from a male donor in good health and CMV-seronegative. The CDR3 runs from the conserved cysteine through the conserved F or W. D genes are given only for firm matches. Rows may omit the clone size; those that give it use once, few, many or a size class.

len	v_gene	abundance	j_gene	d_gene	CDR3nt	CDR3aa
17	TRBV7-9	.	TRBJ2-5	.	TGTGCCAGCAGCTTCGGGGGAGTGGGGCCATTTAAACAGACCCAGTACTTC	CASSFGGVGPFKQTQYF
17	TRBV15	.	TRBJ2-7	TRBD1	TGTGCCACCAGCAGTCGAGGGAGGGGACAGGGGACCTACGAGCAGTACTTC	CATSSRGRGQGTYEQYF
15	TRBV18	.	TRBJ2-7	TRBD1	TGTGCCAGCTCACCTAGGGGACAGGGTCTTGACGAGCAGTACTTC	CASSPRGQGLDEQYF
14	TRBV15	.	TRBJ1-5	TRBD1	TGTGCCACCAGCTATGGACAGGAGCATCAGCCCCAGCATTTT	CATSYGQEHQPQHF
12	TRBV19	few	TRBJ2-2	.	TGTGCCAGTAGTCCCCCGGGGAGGGAGCTGTTTTTT	CASSPPGRELFF
18	TRBV18	once	TRBJ2-6	.	TGTGCCAGCTCACCGAAAACAACAGACCTCTCTGGGGCCAACGGCCTGACTTTC	CASSPKTTDLSGANGLTF
14	TRBV10-3	.	TRBJ2-3	.	TGTGCCATCACACCGGACTTAAGCACAGATACGCAGTATTTT	CAITPDLSTDTQYF
16	TRBV6-5	.	TRBJ2-2	TRBD2	TGTGCCAGCAGTTACGGACTAGCGGTGAACACCGGGGAGCTGTTTTTT	CASSYGLAVNTGELFF
16	TRBV5-4	.	TRBJ2-1	.	TGTGCCAGCAGCTTGGGGAGCGCGGGGGCGTACAATGAGCAGTTCTTC	CASSLGSAGAYNEQFF
15	TRBV19	.	TRBJ1-2	TRBD1	TGTGCCAGTAGTACTGCCGGGACAGGGGGTGCCGGCTACACCTTC	CASSTAGTGGAGYTF
13	TRBV6-5	.	TRBJ1-2	.	TGTGCCAGCAGTACGCGTCCTGGGGCTGGCTACACCTTC	CASSTRPGAGYTF
13	TRBV6-5	.	TRBJ2-7	TRBD1	TGTGCCAGTCGGACAGGGACCTCCTACGAGCAGTACTTC	CASRTGTSYEQYF
16	TRBV7-7	.	TRBJ2-5	.	TGTGCTAGCAGCTTAAGGGGTGGGCGGATCGAAGAGACCCAGTACTTC	CASSLRGGRIEETQYF
16	TRBV5-1	.	TRBJ2-5	TRBD1	TGCGCCAGCAGCTCACGGACAGGCAAGATCCAAGAGACCCAGTACTTC	CASSSRTGKIQETQYF
12	TRBV30	few	TRBJ1-4	.	TGTGCCCACCGGCAGGCTAATGAAAAACTGTTTTTT	CAHRQANEKLFF
17	TRBV15	.	TRBJ1-2	TRBD1	TGTGCCACCAGCAGAGGTGGGACAGGGGGCTCTTGGAATGGCTACACCTTC	CATSRGGTGGSWNGYTF
18	TRBV18	few	TRBJ2-2	.	TGTGCCAGCTCACCCATAAGTCCCGGACTTGCGAACACCGGGGAGCTGTTTTTT	CASSPISPGLANTGELFF
14	TRBV10-2	.	TRBJ1-1	.	TGCGCCAGCAGTGGCATCAGGGTATCGACTGAAGCTTTCTTT	CASSGIRVSTEAFF
14	TRBV6-6	.	TRBJ2-1	.	TGTGCCATCAGGGGAGATTACTCCTACAATGAGCAGTTCTTC	CAIRGDYSYNEQFF
15	TRBV27	once	TRBJ2-7	TRBD2	TGTGCCAGCAGTCCGACTAGCGGGAACCCCTACGAGCAGTACTTC	CASSPTSGNPYEQYF
15	TRBV9	.	TRBJ1-6	TRBD1	TGTGCCAGCAGCGGCAGGGGGAGTCATAATTCACCCCTCCACTTT	CASSGRGSHNSPLHF
14	TRBV6-7	.	TRBJ2-5	.	TGTGCCAGCAGTTATAAATCACTCGGAGAGACCCAGTACTTC	CASSYKSLGETQYF
13	TRBV19	.	TRBJ1-5	.	TGTGCCAGTAGTATCCAGCCCGGGCAGCCCCAGCATTTT	CASSIQPGQPQHF
14	TRBV27	.	TRBJ1-2	.	TGTGCCAGCAGTTTATCGGAGGGAAACTATGGCTACACCTTC	CASSLSEGNYGYTF
17	TRBV7-9	.	TRBJ1-5	TRBD1	TGTTCCAGCAGCTTAGTATCCGGGACAGGGAATAATCAGCCCCAGCATTTT	CSSSLVSGTGNNQPQHF
16	TRBV10-3	few	TRBJ1-4	.	TGTGCCATCAGTGAGTCGCAGAATCCAACTAATGAAAAACTGTTTTTT	CAISESQNPTNEKLFF
15	TRBV9	.	TRBJ2-1	TRBD2	TGTGCCAGCAGCGTATTAGCGGGACCCTACAATGAGCAGTTCTTC	CASSVLAGPYNEQFF
17	TRBV19	.	TRBJ2-3	.	TGTGCCAGTAGTATAGGGGGGACAACGGGGATCACAGATACGCAGTATTTT	CASSIGGTTGITDTQYF
15	TRBV28	.	TRBJ1-5	TRBD1	TGTGCCAGCAGGGGTCTTGACAGGGAGTATCAGCCCCAGCATTTT	CASRGLDREYQPQHF
15	TRBV19	.	TRBJ2-2	TRBD1	TGTGCCAGTAGACCCGGGACAGCTAACACCGGGGAGCTGTTTTTT	CASRPGTANTGELFF
14	TRBV7-6	once	TRBJ1-6	.	TGTGCCAGCAGCGCTGGACAGATTAATTCACCCCTCCACTTT	CASSAGQINSPLHF
13	TRBV6-5	medium-sized	TRBJ2-7	.	TGTGCCAGCAGTTACACAGGGAACTACGAGCAGTACTTC	CASSYTGNYEQYF
14	TRBV14	.	TRBJ1-1	.	TGTGCCAGCAGCCAAAAAAGGGGGAGTTTGGAAGCTTTCTTT	CASSQKRGSLEAFF
16	TRBV7-2	.	TRBJ2-1	.	TGTGCCAGCAGCTTATCTCCCACTAGCCGATACAATGAGCAGTTCTTC	CASSLSPTSRYNEQFF
17	TRBV27	.	TRBJ2-7	.	TGTGCCAGCAGTTCCTCGAGTGTTCCGGGACTTAATTACGAGCAGTACTTC	CASSSSSVPGLNYEQYF
13	TRBV11-2	.	TRBJ2-7	.	TGTGCCAGCAGCTTAGACAGATACTACGAGCAGTACTTC	CASSLDRYYEQYF
15	TRBV11-3	.	TRBJ2-1	TRBD2	TGTGCCAGCAGCTTTGGGGTAGCGGGGGTTCCTGAGCAGTTCTTC	CASSFGVAGVPEQFF
17	TRBV19	.	TRBJ2-1	.	TGTGCCAGTACCCCGGGGAGCGGGCCTAGCTCCTACAATGAGCAGTTCTTC	CASTPGSGPSSYNEQFF
15	TRBV7-3	.	TRBJ1-5	.	TGTGCCAGCAGCTTATCACGGAGGAGCAATCAGCCCCAGCATTTT	CASSLSRRSNQPQHF
14	TRBV25-1	.	TRBJ2-5	.	TGTGCCAGCAGTGCTTCGGACAGAGTCGAGACCCAGTACTTC	CASSASDRVETQYF
12	TRBV6-5	.	TRBJ1-1	.	TGTGCCAGCAGATCCCAACCAGGGGTGGCTTTCTTT	CASRSQPGVAFF
14	TRBV19	.	TRBJ2-7	TRBD2	TGTGCCAGTAGTCTAAGGACTAGCGGGAGCGAGCAGTACTTC	CASSLRTSGSEQYF
18	TRBV10-1	.	TRBJ2-6	TRBD1	TGCGCCAGCAGTGACCCGGGACAGGCTGTCTCTGGGGCCAACGTCCTGACTTTC	CASSDPGQAVSGANVLTF
15	TRBV7-9	few	TRBJ2-5	.	TGTGCCAGCAGCTTAGGGGGTAGCGGTCAAGAGACCCAGTACTTC	CASSLGGSGQETQYF
14	TRBV9	.	TRBJ2-7	TRBD1	TGTGCCAGCAGCCCTCGGACAGGGGGTAACGAGCAGTACTTC	CASSPRTGGNEQYF